These T cell receptor beta chains were read from a single sample in a study of blood T cell repertoires in COVID-19. Profiled with immunoSEQ multiplex PCR; TCRdb holds only in-frame clones, not every one. This sample yields approximately 93,000 clones, of which about nine tenths are seen a single time; 27% belongs to the top ten. The sequenced sample was peripheral blood. The source of these receptors is a man aged 50-59 years with active or convalescent COVID-19. Each CDR3 is given with its conserved first and last residue. The order of the fields is clone size, D gene, J gene, V gene, CDR3 protein, CDR3 DNA. The D gene is left open where the match is weak. Clone size is not always given. Where it is, it says once, few, many or a class for expanded clones.

clone_size: NA
d_call: NA
j_call: TRBJ2-5
v_call: TRBV2
cdr3_aa: CASSEAGAFQETQYF
cdr3_nt: TGTGCCAGCAGTGAGGCGGGGGCCTTCCAAGAGACCCAGTACTTC

clone_size: NA
d_call: NA
j_call: TRBJ2-7
v_call: TRBV6-2/TRBV6-3
cdr3_aa: CASSSPLAALYEQYF
cdr3_nt: TGTGCCAGCAGTTCCCCCCTAGCAGCGCTATACGAGCAGTACTTC

clone_size: NA
d_call: NA
j_call: TRBJ1-1
v_call: TRBV27
cdr3_aa: CASSLRERNTEAFF
cdr3_nt: TGTGCCAGCAGTTTACGGGAGAGGAACACTGAAGCTTTCTTT

clone_size: NA
d_call: TRBD2
j_call: TRBJ2-2
v_call: TRBV5-1
cdr3_aa: CASSYSGDTGELFF
cdr3_nt: TGCGCCAGCAGCTATAGCGGGGACACCGGGGAGCTGTTTTTT

clone_size: NA
d_call: TRBD2
j_call: TRBJ2-7
v_call: TRBV5-6
cdr3_aa: CASSLRLRLAGGGEQYF
cdr3_nt: TGTGCCAGCAGCTTGCGTCTGCGACTAGCGGGAGGGGGGGAGCAGTACTTC

clone_size: NA
d_call: NA
j_call: TRBJ2-7
v_call: TRBV12-2
cdr3_aa: CASRLRARQPATYEQYF
cdr3_nt: TGTGCAAGTCGCCTTAGGGCCAGACAGCCAGCCACCTACGAGCAGTACTTC

clone_size: NA
d_call: TRBD2
j_call: TRBJ2-3
v_call: TRBV28
cdr3_aa: CASSFSGGRADTQYF
cdr3_nt: TGTGCCAGCAGTTTTAGCGGAGGGAGGGCAGATACGCAGTATTTT

clone_size: few
d_call: TRBD1
j_call: TRBJ1-1
v_call: TRBV6-1
cdr3_aa: CASSDGGTGVNTEAFF
cdr3_nt: TGTGCCAGCAGTGACGGGGGGACAGGGGTGAACACTGAAGCTTTCTTT

clone_size: NA
d_call: NA
j_call: TRBJ2-2
v_call: TRBV7-2
cdr3_aa: CASSLVGSRNTGELFF
cdr3_nt: TGTGCCAGCAGCTTAGTGGGCAGCCGGAACACCGGGGAGCTGTTTTTT

clone_size: NA
d_call: TRBD2
j_call: TRBJ2-1
v_call: TRBV9
cdr3_aa: CASSAGTSNSHEQFF
cdr3_nt: TGTGCCAGCAGCGCCGGGACTAGCAACTCACATGAGCAGTTCTTC

clone_size: NA
d_call: TRBD1
j_call: TRBJ2-7
v_call: TRBV28
cdr3_aa: CASSWDSWSEQYF
cdr3_nt: TGTGCCAGCAGTTGGGACAGTTGGTCCGAGCAGTACTTC

clone_size: few
d_call: TRBD2
j_call: TRBJ2-7
v_call: TRBV10-3
cdr3_aa: CAIQTEGLAGGGGQYF
cdr3_nt: TGTGCCATACAAACAGAAGGGTTAGCGGGAGGTGGCGGGCAGTACTTC

clone_size: NA
d_call: NA
j_call: TRBJ1-5
v_call: TRBV30
cdr3_aa: CAWSVGANQPQHF
cdr3_nt: TGTGCCTGGAGTGTAGGGGCCAATCAGCCCCAGCATTTT

clone_size: NA
d_call: TRBD2
j_call: TRBJ2-1
v_call: TRBV10-2
cdr3_aa: CASSESLAGAVNEQFF
cdr3_nt: TGCGCCAGCAGTGAGAGTCTAGCGGGAGCGGTGAATGAGCAGTTCTTC

clone_size: NA
d_call: TRBD2
j_call: TRBJ2-5
v_call: TRBV3-1/TRBV3-2
cdr3_aa: CASELSLLAGEETQYF
cdr3_nt: TGTGCCAGCGAACTCTCCCTGCTAGCGGGGGAAGAGACCCAGTACTTC

clone_size: once
d_call: TRBD2
j_call: TRBJ2-5
v_call: TRBV6-1
cdr3_aa: CASSESWGAGAGETQYF
cdr3_nt: TGTGCCAGCAGTGAATCCTGGGGAGCGGGGGCCGGGGAGACCCAGTACTTC

clone_size: NA
d_call: TRBD2
j_call: TRBJ2-1
v_call: TRBV11-3
cdr3_aa: CASSLASGTYNEQFF
cdr3_nt: TGTGCCAGCAGCTTAGCTAGCGGAACCTACAATGAGCAGTTCTTC

clone_size: once
d_call: NA
j_call: TRBJ2-3
v_call: TRBV7-9
cdr3_aa: CASSFLVTGSSDTQYF
cdr3_nt: TGTGCCAGCAGCTTTCTCGTGACAGGAAGCTCGGATACGCAGTATTTT

clone_size: NA
d_call: TRBD1
j_call: TRBJ2-2
v_call: TRBV18
cdr3_aa: CASSPTGLGNTGELFF
cdr3_nt: TGTGCCAGCTCACCGACAGGGTTGGGGAACACCGGGGAGCTGTTTTTT

clone_size: once
d_call: NA
j_call: TRBJ1-6
v_call: TRBV18
cdr3_aa: CASSPGGSSPLHF
cdr3_nt: TGTGCCAGCTCACCAGGAGGTAGTTCACCCCTCCACTTT

clone_size: NA
d_call: NA
j_call: TRBJ2-7
v_call: TRBV4-1
cdr3_aa: CASSHSEGQGLSFDYEQYF
cdr3_nt: TGCGCCAGCAGCCACTCGGAGGGGCAGGGCCTTTCGTTCGACTACGAGCAGTACTTC

clone_size: NA
d_call: NA
j_call: TRBJ2-7
v_call: TRBV25-1
cdr3_aa: CASSEFSSLGSRYEQYF
cdr3_nt: TGTGCCAGCAGTGAATTTAGCTCCTTAGGTTCCCGCTACGAGCAGTACTTC

clone_size: once
d_call: TRBD2
j_call: TRBJ2-3
v_call: TRBV6-5
cdr3_aa: CASRRAGVETDTQYF
cdr3_nt: TGTGCCAGCAGAAGAGCGGGAGTGGAGACAGATACGCAGTATTTT

clone_size: NA
d_call: TRBD2
j_call: TRBJ2-1
v_call: TRBV5-1
cdr3_aa: CATQAGDSYNEQFF
cdr3_nt: TGCGCCACCCAAGCGGGAGACTCCTACAATGAGCAGTTCTTC

clone_size: NA
d_call: NA
j_call: TRBJ2-1
v_call: TRBV27
cdr3_aa: CASTPRTLLSNEQFF
cdr3_nt: TGTGCCAGCACCCCACGGACTCTGCTCTCGAATGAGCAGTTCTTC

clone_size: NA
d_call: NA
j_call: TRBJ2-7
v_call: TRBV5-6
cdr3_aa: CASSLGRVGEQYF
cdr3_nt: TGTGCCAGCAGCTTGGGCAGGGTCGGGGAGCAGTACTTC

clone_size: NA
d_call: NA
j_call: TRBJ1-1
v_call: TRBV19
cdr3_aa: CASSIDPAGSNTEAFF
cdr3_nt: TGTGCCAGTAGTATAGATCCGGCGGGATCAAACACTGAAGCTTTCTTT

clone_size: once
d_call: NA
j_call: TRBJ2-7
v_call: TRBV29-1
cdr3_aa: CSVPRQGGTYEQYF
cdr3_nt: TGCAGCGTCCCCCGGCAGGGGGGAACCTACGAGCAGTACTTC

clone_size: NA
d_call: TRBD2
j_call: TRBJ2-3
v_call: TRBV2
cdr3_aa: CASRTSLAGGDPDTQYF
cdr3_nt: TGTGCCAGCAGAACCTCACTAGCGGGAGGGGACCCAGATACGCAGTATTTT

clone_size: once
d_call: NA
j_call: TRBJ1-4
v_call: TRBV11-2
cdr3_aa: CASSLGSTNEKLFF
cdr3_nt: TGTGCCAGCAGCTTAGGAAGCACTAATGAAAAACTGTTTTTT

clone_size: NA
d_call: TRBD1
j_call: TRBJ2-2
v_call: TRBV6-5
cdr3_aa: CASSPGTGGTGELFF
cdr3_nt: TGTGCCAGCAGCCCCGGGACAGGAGGCACCGGGGAGCTGTTTTTT

clone_size: NA
d_call: TRBD2
j_call: TRBJ2-3
v_call: TRBV7-2
cdr3_aa: CASSWGGTSTDTQYF
cdr3_nt: TGTGCCAGCAGCTGGGGGGGTACCAGCACAGATACGCAGTATTTT

clone_size: NA
d_call: NA
j_call: TRBJ1-5
v_call: TRBV5-1
cdr3_aa: CASSLDGGSYQPQHF
cdr3_nt: TGCGCCAGCAGCTTGGATGGAGGATCCTATCAGCCCCAGCATTTT

clone_size: NA
d_call: NA
j_call: TRBJ1-1
v_call: TRBV5-1
cdr3_aa: CASSLASGMNTEAFF
cdr3_nt: TGCGCCAGCAGCTTGGCCTCAGGGATGAACACTGAAGCTTTCTTT

clone_size: NA
d_call: NA
j_call: TRBJ1-5
v_call: TRBV30
cdr3_aa: CACRRDFNQPQHF
cdr3_nt: TGTGCCTGTCGCCGGGACTTCAATCAGCCCCAGCATTTT

clone_size: once
d_call: TRBD2
j_call: TRBJ2-5
v_call: TRBV7-2
cdr3_aa: CASSFPGGEETQYF
cdr3_nt: TGTGCCAGCAGCTTCCCCGGGGGGGAAGAGACCCAGTACTTC

clone_size: NA
d_call: NA
j_call: TRBJ2-7
v_call: TRBV29-1
cdr3_aa: CSVERGGEGEQYF
cdr3_nt: TGCAGCGTTGAGAGAGGGGGGGAGGGCGAGCAGTACTTC

clone_size: NA
d_call: NA
j_call: TRBJ2-2
v_call: TRBV3-1/TRBV3-2
cdr3_aa: CASSQSGVGGTGELFF
cdr3_nt: TGTGCCAGCAGCCAATCAGGGGTCGGAGGCACCGGGGAGCTGTTTTTT

clone_size: NA
d_call: NA
j_call: TRBJ1-5
v_call: TRBV2
cdr3_aa: CASSARGFGNQPQHF
cdr3_nt: TGTGCCAGCAGCGCTCGCGGGTTTGGCAATCAGCCCCAGCATTTT

clone_size: NA
d_call: NA
j_call: TRBJ2-5
v_call: TRBV10-2
cdr3_aa: CASSDTSPSGEETQYF
cdr3_nt: TGCGCCAGCAGTGATACTAGCCCGAGTGGGGAAGAGACCCAGTACTTC

clone_size: NA
d_call: NA
j_call: TRBJ2-1
v_call: TRBV9
cdr3_aa: CASSSEQDDYNEQFF
cdr3_nt: TGTGCCAGCAGCTCGGAGCAAGACGACTACAATGAGCAGTTCTTC

clone_size: NA
d_call: TRBD2
j_call: TRBJ2-1
v_call: TRBV29-1
cdr3_aa: CSVQSGGNEQFF
cdr3_nt: TGCAGCGTCCAGAGCGGGGGTAATGAGCAGTTCTTC

clone_size: NA
d_call: NA
j_call: TRBJ2-5
v_call: TRBV5-1
cdr3_aa: CASSQPPRETQYF
cdr3_nt: TGCGCCAGCAGCCAACCTCCGCGGGAGACCCAGTACTTC

clone_size: NA
d_call: NA
j_call: TRBJ2-5
v_call: TRBV19
cdr3_aa: CASSTGQETQYF
cdr3_nt: TGTGCCAGTAGTACGGGGCAAGAGACCCAGTACTTC

clone_size: NA
d_call: TRBD1
j_call: TRBJ2-2
v_call: TRBV5-4
cdr3_aa: CASSMNRGLHTGELFF
cdr3_nt: TGTGCCAGCAGCATGAACAGGGGCCTTCACACCGGGGAGCTGTTTTTT

clone_size: NA
d_call: NA
j_call: TRBJ2-1
v_call: TRBV7-9
cdr3_aa: CASSLTDVQFF
cdr3_nt: TGTGCCAGCAGCTTAACAGACGTGCAGTTCTTC

clone_size: NA
d_call: TRBD1
j_call: TRBJ2-5
v_call: TRBV3-1/TRBV3-2
cdr3_aa: CASRTGQQETQYF
cdr3_nt: TGTGCCAGCAGGACGGGACAGCAAGAGACCCAGTACTTC

clone_size: NA
d_call: NA
j_call: TRBJ1-3
v_call: TRBV3-1/TRBV3-2
cdr3_aa: CASSQGQGRRGNTIYF
cdr3_nt: TGTGCCAGCAGCCAAGGCCAAGGTCGGAGGGGAAACACCATATATTTT

clone_size: few
d_call: NA
j_call: TRBJ2-5
v_call: TRBV12-3/TRBV12-4
cdr3_aa: CASSLQGRETQYF
cdr3_nt: TGTGCCAGCAGTTTACAGGGTAGGGAGACCCAGTACTTC

clone_size: NA
d_call: TRBD1
j_call: TRBJ2-7
v_call: TRBV19
cdr3_aa: CASSIRDRGGEQYF
cdr3_nt: TGTGCCAGTAGTATCCGGGACAGGGGAGGCGAGCAGTACTTC

clone_size: NA
d_call: TRBD1
j_call: TRBJ1-5
v_call: TRBV5-6
cdr3_aa: CASSPTGTGGFNQPQHF
cdr3_nt: TGTGCCAGCAGCCCGACCGGGACAGGGGGTTTCAATCAGCCCCAGCATTTT

clone_size: NA
d_call: NA
j_call: TRBJ2-5
v_call: TRBV7-2
cdr3_aa: CASSPRTPPRETQYF
cdr3_nt: TGTGCCAGCAGCCCTAGGACTCCCCCGAGGGAGACCCAGTACTTC

clone_size: NA
d_call: TRBD2
j_call: TRBJ2-1
v_call: TRBV5-1
cdr3_aa: CASSLSGGAYEQFF
cdr3_nt: TGCGCCAGCAGCTTAAGCGGGGGGGCCTATGAGCAGTTCTTC

clone_size: NA
d_call: NA
j_call: TRBJ1-2
v_call: TRBV18
cdr3_aa: CASSPSATSPGQIGYTF
cdr3_nt: TGTGCCAGCTCACCTTCCGCAACAAGCCCGGGACAAATAGGCTACACCTTC

clone_size: once
d_call: TRBD2
j_call: TRBJ2-7
v_call: TRBV6-5
cdr3_aa: CASSYFFGTSAVEQYF
cdr3_nt: TGTGCCAGCAGTTACTTTTTCGGCACTAGCGCCGTCGAGCAGTACTTC